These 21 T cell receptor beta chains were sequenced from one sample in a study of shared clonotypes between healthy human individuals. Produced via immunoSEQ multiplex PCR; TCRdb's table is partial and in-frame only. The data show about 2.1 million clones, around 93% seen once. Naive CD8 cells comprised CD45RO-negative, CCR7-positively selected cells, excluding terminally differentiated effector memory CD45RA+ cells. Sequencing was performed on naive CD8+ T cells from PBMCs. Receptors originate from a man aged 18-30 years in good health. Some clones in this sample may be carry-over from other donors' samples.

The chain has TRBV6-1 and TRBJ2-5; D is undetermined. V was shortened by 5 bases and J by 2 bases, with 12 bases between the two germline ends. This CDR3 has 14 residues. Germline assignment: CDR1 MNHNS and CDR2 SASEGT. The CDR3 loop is CASSTFGQQETQYF. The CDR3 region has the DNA TGTGCCAGCAGTACCTTCGGGCAGCAAGAGACCCAGTACTTC.

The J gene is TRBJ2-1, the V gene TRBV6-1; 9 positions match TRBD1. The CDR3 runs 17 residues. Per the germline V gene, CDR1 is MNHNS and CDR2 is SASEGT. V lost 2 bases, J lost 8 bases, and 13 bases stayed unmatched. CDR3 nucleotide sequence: TGTGCCAGCAGTGAAAATCTGAGGACAGGGGTCTTAGATGAGCAGTTCTTC. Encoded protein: CASSENLRTGVLDEQFF.

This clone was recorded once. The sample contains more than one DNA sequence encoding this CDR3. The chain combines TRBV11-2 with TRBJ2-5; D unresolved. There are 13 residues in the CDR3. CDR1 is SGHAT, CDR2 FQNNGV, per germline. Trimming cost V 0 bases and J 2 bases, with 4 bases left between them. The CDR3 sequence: CASSLEVQETQYF. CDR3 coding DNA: TGTGCCAGCAGCTTAGAGGTACAAGAGACCCAGTACTTC.

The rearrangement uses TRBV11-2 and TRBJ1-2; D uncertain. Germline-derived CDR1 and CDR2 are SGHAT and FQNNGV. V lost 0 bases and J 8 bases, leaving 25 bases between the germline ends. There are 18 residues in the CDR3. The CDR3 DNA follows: TGTGCCAGCAGCTTAGAACAGACGGGGAGACGGTACTTGAAGGGCTACACCTTC. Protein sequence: CASSLEQTGRRYLKGYTF.

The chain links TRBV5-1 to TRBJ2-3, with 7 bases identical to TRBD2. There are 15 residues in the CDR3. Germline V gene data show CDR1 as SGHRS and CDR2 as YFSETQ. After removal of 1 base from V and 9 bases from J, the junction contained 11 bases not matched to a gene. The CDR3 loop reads CASSLKSFAGDTQYF. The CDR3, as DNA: TGCGCCAGCAGCTTGAAATCGTTCGCGGGAGACACGCAGTATTTT.

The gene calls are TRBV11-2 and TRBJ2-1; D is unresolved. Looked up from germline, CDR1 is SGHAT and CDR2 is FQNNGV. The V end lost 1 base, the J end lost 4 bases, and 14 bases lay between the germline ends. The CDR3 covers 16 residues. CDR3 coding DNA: TGTGCCAGCAGCTTAGCTTCGGATCCAGATTACAATGAGCAGTTCTTC. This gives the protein CASSLASDPDYNEQFF.

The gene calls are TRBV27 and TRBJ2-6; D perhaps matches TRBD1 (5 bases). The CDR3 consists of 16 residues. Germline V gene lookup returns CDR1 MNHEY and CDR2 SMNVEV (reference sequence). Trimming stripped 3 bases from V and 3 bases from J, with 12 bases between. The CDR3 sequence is CASSFIVQGGANVLTF. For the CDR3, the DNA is TGTGCCAGCAGTTTTATCGTCCAGGGTGGGGCCAACGTCCTGACTTTC.

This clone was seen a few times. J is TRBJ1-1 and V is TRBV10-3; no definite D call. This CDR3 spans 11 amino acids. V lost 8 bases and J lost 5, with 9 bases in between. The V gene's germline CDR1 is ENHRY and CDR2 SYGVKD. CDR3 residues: CAIRSGTEAFF. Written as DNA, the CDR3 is TGTGCCATCCGGTCCGGGACTGAAGCTTTCTTT.

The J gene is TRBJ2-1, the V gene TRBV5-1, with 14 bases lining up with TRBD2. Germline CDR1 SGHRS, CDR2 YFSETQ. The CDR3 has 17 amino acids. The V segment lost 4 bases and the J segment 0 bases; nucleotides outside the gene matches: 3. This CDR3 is CASSAGTSGSSYNEQFF. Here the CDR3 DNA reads TGCGCCAGCAGCGCAGGGACTAGCGGGAGCTCCTACAATGAGCAGTTCTTC.

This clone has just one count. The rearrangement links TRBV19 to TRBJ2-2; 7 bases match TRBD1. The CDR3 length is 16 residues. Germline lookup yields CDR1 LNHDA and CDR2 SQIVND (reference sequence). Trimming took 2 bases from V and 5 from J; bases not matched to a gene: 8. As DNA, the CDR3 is TGTGCCAGTAGTATAAGCGACAGGGCAATGACCGGGGAGCTGTTTTTT. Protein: CASSISDRAMTGELFF.

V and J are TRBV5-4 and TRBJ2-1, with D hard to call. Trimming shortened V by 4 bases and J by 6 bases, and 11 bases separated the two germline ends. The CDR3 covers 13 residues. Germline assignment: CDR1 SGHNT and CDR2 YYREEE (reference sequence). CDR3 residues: CASSESPGNEQFF. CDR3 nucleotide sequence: TGTGCCAGCAGCGAAAGTCCAGGCAATGAGCAGTTCTTC. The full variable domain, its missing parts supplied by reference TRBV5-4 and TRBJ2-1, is ETGVTQSPTHLIKTRGQQVTLRCSSQSGHNTVSWYQQALGQGPQFIFQYYREEENGRGNFPPRFSGLQFPNYSSELNVNALELDDSALYLCASSESPGNEQFFGPGTRLTVL.

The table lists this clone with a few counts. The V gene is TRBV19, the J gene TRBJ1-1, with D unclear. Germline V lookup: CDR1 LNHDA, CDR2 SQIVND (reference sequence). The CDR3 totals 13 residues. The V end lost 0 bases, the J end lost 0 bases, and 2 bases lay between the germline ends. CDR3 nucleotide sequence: TGTGCCAGTAGTATAGATGTGAACACTGAAGCTTTCTTT. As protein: CASSIDVNTEAFF.

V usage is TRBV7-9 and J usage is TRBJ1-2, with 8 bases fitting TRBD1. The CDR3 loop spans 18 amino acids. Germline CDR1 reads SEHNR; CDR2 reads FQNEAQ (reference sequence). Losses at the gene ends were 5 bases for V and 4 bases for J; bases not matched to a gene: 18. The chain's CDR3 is CASSHGDRGHAFSYGYTF. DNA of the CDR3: TGTGCCAGCAGCCATGGAGACAGGGGCCACGCTTTTAGCTATGGCTACACCTTC.

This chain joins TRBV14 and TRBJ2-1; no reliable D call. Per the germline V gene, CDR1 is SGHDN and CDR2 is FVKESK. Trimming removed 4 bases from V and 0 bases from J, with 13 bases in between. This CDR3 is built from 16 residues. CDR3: CASSLLATPSYNEQFF. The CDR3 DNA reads TGTGCCAGCAGCCTCTTGGCCACTCCCTCCTACAATGAGCAGTTCTTC.

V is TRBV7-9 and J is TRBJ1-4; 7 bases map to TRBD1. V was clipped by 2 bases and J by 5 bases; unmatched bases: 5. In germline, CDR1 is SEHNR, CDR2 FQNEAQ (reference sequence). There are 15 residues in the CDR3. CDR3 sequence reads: CASSLSFRGNEKLFF. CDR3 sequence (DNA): TGTGCCAGCAGCTTATCTTTCAGGGGGAATGAAAAACTGTTTTTT.

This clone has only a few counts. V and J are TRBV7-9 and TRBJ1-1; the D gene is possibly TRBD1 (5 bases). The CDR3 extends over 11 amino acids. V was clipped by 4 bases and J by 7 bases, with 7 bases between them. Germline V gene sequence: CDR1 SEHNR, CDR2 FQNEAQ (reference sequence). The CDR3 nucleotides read TGTGCCAGCAGCTGGGGCATTGAAGCTTTCTTT. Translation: CASSWGIEAFF. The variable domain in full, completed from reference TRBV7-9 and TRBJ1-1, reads DTGVSQNPRHKITKRGQNVTFRCDPISEHNRLYWYRQTLGQGPEFLTYFQNEAQLEKSRLLSDRFSAERPKGSFSTLEIQRTEQGDSAMYLCASSWGIEAFFGQGTRLTVV.

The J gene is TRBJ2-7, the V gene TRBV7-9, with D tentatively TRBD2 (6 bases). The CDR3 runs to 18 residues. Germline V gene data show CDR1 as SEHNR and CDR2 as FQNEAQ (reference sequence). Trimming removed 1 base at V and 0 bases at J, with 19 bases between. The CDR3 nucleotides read TGTGCCAGCAGCTTAGAGGGAGTGACTAGTCGGTACTCCTACGAGCAGTACTTC. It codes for CASSLEGVTSRYSYEQYF. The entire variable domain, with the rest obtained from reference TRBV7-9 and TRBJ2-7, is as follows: DTGVSQNPRHKITKRGQNVTFRCDPISEHNRLYWYRQTLGQGPEFLTYFQNEAQLEKSRLLSDRFSAERPKGSFSTLEIQRTEQGDSAMYLCASSLEGVTSRYSYEQYFGPGTRLTVT.

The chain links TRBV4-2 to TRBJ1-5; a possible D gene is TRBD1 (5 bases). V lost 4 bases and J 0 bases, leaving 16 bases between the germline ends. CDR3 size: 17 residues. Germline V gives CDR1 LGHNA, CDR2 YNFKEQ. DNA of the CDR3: TGTGCCAGCAGCCTAACTGAGGGCAGGGATAGCAATCAGCCCCAGCATTTT. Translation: CASSLTEGRDSNQPQHF.

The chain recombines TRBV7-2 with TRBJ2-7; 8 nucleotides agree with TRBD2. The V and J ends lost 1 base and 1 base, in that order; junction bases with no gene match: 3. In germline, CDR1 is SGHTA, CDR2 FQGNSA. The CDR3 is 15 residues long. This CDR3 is CASSLVGRGSYEQYF. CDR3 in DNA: TGTGCCAGCAGCTTAGTCGGGAGGGGATCCTACGAGCAGTACTTC.

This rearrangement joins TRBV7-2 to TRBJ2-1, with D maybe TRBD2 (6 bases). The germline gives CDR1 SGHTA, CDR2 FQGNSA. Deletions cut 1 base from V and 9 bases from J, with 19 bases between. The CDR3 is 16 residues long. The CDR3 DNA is TGTGCCAGCAGCTTAGTATTAGCGGCCATGGCGGGTGAGCAGTTCTTC. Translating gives CASSLVLAAMAGEQFF. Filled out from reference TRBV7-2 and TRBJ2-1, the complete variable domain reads GAGVSQSPSNKVTEKGKDVELRCDPISGHTALYWYRQSLGQGLEFLIYFQGNSAPDKSGLPSDRFSAERTGGSVSTLTIQRTQQEDSAVYLCASSLVLAAMAGEQFFGPGTRLTVL.

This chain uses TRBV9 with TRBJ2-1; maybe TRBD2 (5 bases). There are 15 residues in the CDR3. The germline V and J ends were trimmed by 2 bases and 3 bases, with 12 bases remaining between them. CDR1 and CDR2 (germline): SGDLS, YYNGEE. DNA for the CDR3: TGTGCCAGCAGCGTTGCCCTCGGGGTCTACAATGAGCAGTTCTTC. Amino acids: CASSVALGVYNEQFF.